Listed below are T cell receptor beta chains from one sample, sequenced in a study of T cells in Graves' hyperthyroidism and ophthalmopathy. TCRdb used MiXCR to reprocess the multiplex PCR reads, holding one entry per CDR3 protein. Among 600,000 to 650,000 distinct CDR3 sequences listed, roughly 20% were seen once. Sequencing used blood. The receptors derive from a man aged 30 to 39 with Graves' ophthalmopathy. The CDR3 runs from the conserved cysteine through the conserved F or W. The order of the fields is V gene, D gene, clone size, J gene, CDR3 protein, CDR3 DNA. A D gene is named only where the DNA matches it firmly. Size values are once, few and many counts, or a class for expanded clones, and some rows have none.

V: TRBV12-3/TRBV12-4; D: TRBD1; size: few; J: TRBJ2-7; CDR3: CASRSSYRDRGHYEQYF; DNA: TGTGCCAGCAGATCGTCGTACAGGGACAGGGGGCATTACGAGCAGTACTTC
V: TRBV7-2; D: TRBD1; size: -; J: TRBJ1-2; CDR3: CASSLTGDEGYTF; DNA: TGTGCCAGCAGCTTAACAGGGGATGAAGGCTACACCTTC
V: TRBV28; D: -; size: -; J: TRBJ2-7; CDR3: CASSRLYEQYF; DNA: TGTGCCAGCAGTCGCCTCTACGAGCAGTACTTC
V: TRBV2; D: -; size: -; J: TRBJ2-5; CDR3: CASSHQGMGPQETQYF; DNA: TGTGCCAGCAGTCATCAGGGAATGGGCCCGCAAGAGACCCAGTACTTC
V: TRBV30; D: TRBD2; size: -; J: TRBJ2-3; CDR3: CAWREAGTPDTQYF; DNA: TGTGCCTGGAGAGAAGCGGGGACCCCAGATACGCAGTATTTT
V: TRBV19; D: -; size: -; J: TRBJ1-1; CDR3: CASSLAGRGYTEAFF; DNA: TGTGCCAGTAGTTTGGCAGGGCGTGGGTACACTGAAGCTTTCTTT
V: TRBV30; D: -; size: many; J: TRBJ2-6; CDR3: CAWGNGANVLTF; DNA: TGTGCCTGGGGTAACGGGGCCAACGTCCTGACTTTC
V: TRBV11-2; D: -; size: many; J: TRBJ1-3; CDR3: CASSLDGRGISGNTIYF; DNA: TGTGCCAGCAGCTTAGATGGCCGTGGGATCTCTGGAAACACCATATATTTT
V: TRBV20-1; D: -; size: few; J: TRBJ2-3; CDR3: CSAPPAPDTQYF; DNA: TGCAGTGCTCCCCCGGCCCCAGATACGCAGTATTTT
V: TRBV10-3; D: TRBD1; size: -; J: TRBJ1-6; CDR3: CAISERTGGNSPLHF; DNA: TGTGCCATCAGTGAAAGGACAGGGGGAAATTCACCCCTCCACTTT
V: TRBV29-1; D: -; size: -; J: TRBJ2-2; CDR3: CSVELLAKNTGELFF; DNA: TGCAGCGTTGAGCTTCTAGCGAAGAACACCGGGGAGCTGTTTTTT
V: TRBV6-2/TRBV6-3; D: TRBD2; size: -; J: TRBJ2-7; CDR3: CASRSSGYEQYF; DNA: TGTGCCAGCAGGTCTAGCGGGTACGAGCAGTACTTC
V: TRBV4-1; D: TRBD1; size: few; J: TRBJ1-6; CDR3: CASSQTGINSPLHF; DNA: TGCGCCAGCAGTCAGACAGGGATTAATTCACCCCTCCACTTT
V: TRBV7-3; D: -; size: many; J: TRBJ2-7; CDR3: CASSLTTVGEQYF; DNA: TGTGCCAGCAGCTTAACGACCGTGGGGGAGCAGTACTTC
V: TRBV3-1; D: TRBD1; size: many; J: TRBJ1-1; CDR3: CASSLGQGLNTEAFF; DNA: TGTGCCAGCAGCCTTGGACAGGGTCTGAACACTGAAGCTTTCTTT
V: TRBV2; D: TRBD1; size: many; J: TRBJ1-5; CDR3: CASTRTGSNQPQHF; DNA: TGTGCCAGCACTAGGACAGGGAGCAATCAGCCCCAGCATTTT
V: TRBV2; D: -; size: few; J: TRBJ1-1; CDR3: CASGEGEAFF; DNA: TGTGCCAGCGGAGAAGGGGAAGCTTTCTTT
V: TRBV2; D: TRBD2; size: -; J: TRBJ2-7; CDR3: CANMLADSYEQYF; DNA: TGTGCCAACATGCTAGCGGATTCCTACGAGCAGTACTTC
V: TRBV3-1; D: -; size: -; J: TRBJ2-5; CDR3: CASSQASARETQYF; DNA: TGTGCCAGCAGCCAAGCTAGCGCAAGAGAGACCCAGTACTTC
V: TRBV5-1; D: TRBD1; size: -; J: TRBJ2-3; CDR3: CASSIQGLGTDTQYF; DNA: TGCGCCAGCAGCATACAGGGGTTAGGCACAGATACGCAGTATTTT
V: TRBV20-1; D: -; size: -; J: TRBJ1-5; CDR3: CSASGQYNQPQHF; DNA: TGCAGTGCCTCAGGACAGTACAATCAGCCCCAGCATTTT
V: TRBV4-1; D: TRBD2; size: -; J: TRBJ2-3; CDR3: CASSQDLAGNTDTQYF; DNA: TGCGCCAGCAGCCAAGACTTAGCGGGGAACACAGATACGCAGTATTTT
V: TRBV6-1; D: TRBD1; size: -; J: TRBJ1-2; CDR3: CASSTRDRNYGYTF; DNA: TGTGCCAGCAGCACTCGGGACAGGAACTATGGCTACACCTTC
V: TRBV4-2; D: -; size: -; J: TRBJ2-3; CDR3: CASSQASPDTDTQYF; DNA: TGTGCCAGCAGCCAAGCTTCACCCGACACAGATACGCAGTATTTT
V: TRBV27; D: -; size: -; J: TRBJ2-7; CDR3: CASSSRQRYEQYF; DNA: TGTGCCAGCAGTTCCAGACAGAGATACGAGCAGTACTTC
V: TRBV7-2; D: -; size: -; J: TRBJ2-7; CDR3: CASSLAKLLRDGSYEQYF; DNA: TGTGCCAGCAGCTTAGCAAAACTACTCCGGGACGGATCCTACGAGCAGTACTTC
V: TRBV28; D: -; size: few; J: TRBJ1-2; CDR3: CASSSGSGYTF; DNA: TGTGCCAGCAGTTCTGGGAGCGGCTACACCTTC
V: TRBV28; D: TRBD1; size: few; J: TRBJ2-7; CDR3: CASSPPGQGKAGQYF; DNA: TGTGCCAGCAGTCCCCCGGGACAGGGTAAGGCTGGGCAGTACTTC
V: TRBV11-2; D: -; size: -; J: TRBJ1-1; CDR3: CASSSTGYTEAFF; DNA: TGTGCCAGCAGCTCAACAGGATACACTGAAGCTTTCTTT
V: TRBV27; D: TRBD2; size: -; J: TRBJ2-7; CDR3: CATRRLAGVVEQYF; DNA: TGTGCCACCCGACGACTAGCGGGAGTAGTCGAGCAGTACTTC
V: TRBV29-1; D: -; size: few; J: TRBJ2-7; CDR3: CSVRRDGSYEQYF; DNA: TGCAGCGTCAGAAGGGACGGCTCCTACGAGCAGTACTTC
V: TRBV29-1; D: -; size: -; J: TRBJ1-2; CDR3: CSAWGGYGYTF; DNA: TGCAGCGCCTGGGGGGGGTATGGCTACACCTTC
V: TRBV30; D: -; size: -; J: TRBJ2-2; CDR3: CAWTPGSRTGELFF; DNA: TGTGCCTGGACCCCAGGGAGTCGGACCGGGGAGCTGTTTTTT
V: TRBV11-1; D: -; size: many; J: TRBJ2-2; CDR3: CASSLVVGGELFF; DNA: TGTGCCAGCAGCTTAGTTGTTGGCGGGGAGCTGTTTTTT
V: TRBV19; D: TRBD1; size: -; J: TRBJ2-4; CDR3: CASSLGTANSIQYF; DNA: TGTGCCAGTAGCCTAGGGACAGCCAACAGCATTCAGTACTTC
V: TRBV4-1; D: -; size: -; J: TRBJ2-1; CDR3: CASSQWAWNPVTTTYNEQFF; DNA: TGCGCCAGCAGCCAGTGGGCGTGGAATCCCGTGACTACTACCTACAATGAGCAGTTCTTC
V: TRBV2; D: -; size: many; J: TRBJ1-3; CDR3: CASSRTVPGNTIYF; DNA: TGTGCCAGCAGTAGGACGGTTCCTGGAAACACCATATATTTT
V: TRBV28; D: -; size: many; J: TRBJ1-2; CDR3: CASSNRYGYTF; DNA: TGTGCCAGCAGTAACCGCTATGGCTACACCTTC
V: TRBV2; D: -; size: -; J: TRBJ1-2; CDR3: CASNAENGDGYTF; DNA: TGTGCCAGCAACGCAGAGAATGGGGATGGCTACACCTTC
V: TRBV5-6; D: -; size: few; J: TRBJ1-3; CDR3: CASSSPQSSGNTIYF; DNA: TGTGCCAGCAGCTCCCCACAGAGCTCTGGAAACACCATATATTTT
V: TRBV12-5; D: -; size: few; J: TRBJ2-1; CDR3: CASGLGLAFDSYNEQFF; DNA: TGTGCTAGTGGTTTGGGCTTAGCCTTCGACTCCTACAATGAGCAGTTCTTC
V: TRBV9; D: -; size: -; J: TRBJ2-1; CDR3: CASSVGAGNYNEQFF; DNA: TGTGCCAGCAGCGTAGGGGCAGGAAACTACAATGAGCAGTTCTTC
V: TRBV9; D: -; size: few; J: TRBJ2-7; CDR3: CASSVDGSHYEQYF; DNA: TGTGCCAGCAGCGTAGATGGATCTCACTACGAGCAGTACTTC
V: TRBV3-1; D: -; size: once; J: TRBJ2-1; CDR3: CASSQDGTGLSRYNEQFF; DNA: TGTGCCAGCAGCCAAGACGGGACCGGACTGTCACGATACAATGAGCAGTTCTTC
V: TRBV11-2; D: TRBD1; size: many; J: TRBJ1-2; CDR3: CASSLQGAHSYGYTF; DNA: TGTGCCAGCAGCCTTCAGGGGGCGCACAGCTATGGCTACACCTTC
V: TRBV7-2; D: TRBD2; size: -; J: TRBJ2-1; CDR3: CASSSWRGSSYNEQFF; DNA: TGTGCCAGCAGCTCCTGGCGGGGGAGCTCCTACAATGAGCAGTTCTTC
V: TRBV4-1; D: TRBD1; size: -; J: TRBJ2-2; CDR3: CASSQGGQGNTGELFF; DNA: TGCGCCAGCAGCCAAGGGGGACAGGGAAACACCGGGGAGCTGTTTTTT
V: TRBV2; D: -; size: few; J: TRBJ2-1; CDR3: CASVGREGPSDEQFF; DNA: TGTGCCAGCGTAGGGAGAGAGGGGCCTTCCGATGAGCAGTTCTTC
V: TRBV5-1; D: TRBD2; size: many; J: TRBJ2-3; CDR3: CASSSGGGDTQYF; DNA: TGCGCCAGCAGTAGCGGGGGCGGCGATACGCAGTATTTT
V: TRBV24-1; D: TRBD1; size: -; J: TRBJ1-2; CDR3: CATSAGQGYGYTF; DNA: TGTGCCACCAGTGCGGGACAGGGGTACGGCTACACCTTC
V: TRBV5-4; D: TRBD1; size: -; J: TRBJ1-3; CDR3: CASSFQGDSGNTIYF; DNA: TGTGCCAGCAGCTTTCAGGGGGACTCTGGAAACACCATATATTTT
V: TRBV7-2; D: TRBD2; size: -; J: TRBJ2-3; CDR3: CASSLRTSGRTDTQYF; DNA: TGTGCCAGCAGCTTGCGGACTAGCGGGAGAACAGATACGCAGTATTTT
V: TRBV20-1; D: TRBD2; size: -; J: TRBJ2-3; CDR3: CSAGDSGRPDTQYF; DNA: TGCAGTGCTGGAGATAGCGGGAGACCAGATACGCAGTATTTT
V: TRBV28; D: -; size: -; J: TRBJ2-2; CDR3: CASKGVNTGELFF; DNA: TGTGCCAGCAAAGGGGTGAACACCGGGGAGCTGTTTTTT
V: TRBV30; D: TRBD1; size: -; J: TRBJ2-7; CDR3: CAWSVDPRTGEWISYEQYF; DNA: TGTGCCTGGAGTGTAGACCCGAGGACAGGGGAATGGATATCCTACGAGCAGTACTTC
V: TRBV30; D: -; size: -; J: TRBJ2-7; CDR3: CAWSVDFYEQYF; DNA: TGTGCCTGGAGTGTTGACTTCTACGAGCAGTACTTC